What follows are 3 T cell receptor beta chains derived from one specimen sequenced in a study of CD8+ T cells in alopecia areata (dated by TCRdb to the late 2010s). The library was generated by the immunoSEQ multiplex PCR assay. For TCR sequencing, RNA was extracted from every sample and reverse transcribed into cDNA to serve as template. TCRdb retrieved this table from immuneACCESS and kept in-frame rearrangements only. Not all clones are present; in checked studies, unresolved V genes account for under half, and no reason is known for the remainder. Present in this sample are around 190,000 clones, just over 55% of which were seen just once. The top ten hold 4% to 6% of the sample. The sample comprised CD8+ T cells sorted from blood. The receptors were sampled from a human donor in good health.

The rearrangement joins TRBV13 to TRBJ1-5; D remains unclear. Trimming left V 6 bases short and J 7 bases short, with 13 bases between. Germline assignment: CDR1 PRHDT and CDR2 FYEKMQ (reference sequence). This CDR3 comprises 13 residues. CDR3 sequence: CASSGWPRQPQHF. The CDR3 DNA follows: TGTGCCAGCAGTGGCTGGCCTAGGCAGCCCCAGCATTTT.

This clone was counted only a few times. The same CDR3 can be traced to other DNA sequences in this sample. V gene TRBV5-5 combines with J gene TRBJ1-5; tentatively, D is TRBD1 (5 bases). Germline-derived CDR1 and CDR2 are SGHKS and YYEKEE (reference sequence). This CDR3 has 15 amino acids. The germline V and J ends were trimmed by 1 base and 2 bases, with 10 bases remaining between them. Written as DNA, the CDR3 is TGTGCCAGCAGCTTGAATCAGGGAGGCAATCAGCCCCAGCATTTT. Encoded protein: CASSLNQGGNQPQHF.

The chain is built from TRBV5-4 and TRBJ2-7, with 8 positions matching TRBD1. Germline lookup yields CDR1 SGHNT and CDR2 YYREEE (reference sequence). The CDR3 covers 13 residues. Trimming took 4 bases from V and 2 from J; bases not matched to a gene: 2. DNA of the CDR3: TGTGCCAGCAGCCAGGGGGCAACCTACGAGCAGTACTTC. Protein: CASSQGATYEQYF.